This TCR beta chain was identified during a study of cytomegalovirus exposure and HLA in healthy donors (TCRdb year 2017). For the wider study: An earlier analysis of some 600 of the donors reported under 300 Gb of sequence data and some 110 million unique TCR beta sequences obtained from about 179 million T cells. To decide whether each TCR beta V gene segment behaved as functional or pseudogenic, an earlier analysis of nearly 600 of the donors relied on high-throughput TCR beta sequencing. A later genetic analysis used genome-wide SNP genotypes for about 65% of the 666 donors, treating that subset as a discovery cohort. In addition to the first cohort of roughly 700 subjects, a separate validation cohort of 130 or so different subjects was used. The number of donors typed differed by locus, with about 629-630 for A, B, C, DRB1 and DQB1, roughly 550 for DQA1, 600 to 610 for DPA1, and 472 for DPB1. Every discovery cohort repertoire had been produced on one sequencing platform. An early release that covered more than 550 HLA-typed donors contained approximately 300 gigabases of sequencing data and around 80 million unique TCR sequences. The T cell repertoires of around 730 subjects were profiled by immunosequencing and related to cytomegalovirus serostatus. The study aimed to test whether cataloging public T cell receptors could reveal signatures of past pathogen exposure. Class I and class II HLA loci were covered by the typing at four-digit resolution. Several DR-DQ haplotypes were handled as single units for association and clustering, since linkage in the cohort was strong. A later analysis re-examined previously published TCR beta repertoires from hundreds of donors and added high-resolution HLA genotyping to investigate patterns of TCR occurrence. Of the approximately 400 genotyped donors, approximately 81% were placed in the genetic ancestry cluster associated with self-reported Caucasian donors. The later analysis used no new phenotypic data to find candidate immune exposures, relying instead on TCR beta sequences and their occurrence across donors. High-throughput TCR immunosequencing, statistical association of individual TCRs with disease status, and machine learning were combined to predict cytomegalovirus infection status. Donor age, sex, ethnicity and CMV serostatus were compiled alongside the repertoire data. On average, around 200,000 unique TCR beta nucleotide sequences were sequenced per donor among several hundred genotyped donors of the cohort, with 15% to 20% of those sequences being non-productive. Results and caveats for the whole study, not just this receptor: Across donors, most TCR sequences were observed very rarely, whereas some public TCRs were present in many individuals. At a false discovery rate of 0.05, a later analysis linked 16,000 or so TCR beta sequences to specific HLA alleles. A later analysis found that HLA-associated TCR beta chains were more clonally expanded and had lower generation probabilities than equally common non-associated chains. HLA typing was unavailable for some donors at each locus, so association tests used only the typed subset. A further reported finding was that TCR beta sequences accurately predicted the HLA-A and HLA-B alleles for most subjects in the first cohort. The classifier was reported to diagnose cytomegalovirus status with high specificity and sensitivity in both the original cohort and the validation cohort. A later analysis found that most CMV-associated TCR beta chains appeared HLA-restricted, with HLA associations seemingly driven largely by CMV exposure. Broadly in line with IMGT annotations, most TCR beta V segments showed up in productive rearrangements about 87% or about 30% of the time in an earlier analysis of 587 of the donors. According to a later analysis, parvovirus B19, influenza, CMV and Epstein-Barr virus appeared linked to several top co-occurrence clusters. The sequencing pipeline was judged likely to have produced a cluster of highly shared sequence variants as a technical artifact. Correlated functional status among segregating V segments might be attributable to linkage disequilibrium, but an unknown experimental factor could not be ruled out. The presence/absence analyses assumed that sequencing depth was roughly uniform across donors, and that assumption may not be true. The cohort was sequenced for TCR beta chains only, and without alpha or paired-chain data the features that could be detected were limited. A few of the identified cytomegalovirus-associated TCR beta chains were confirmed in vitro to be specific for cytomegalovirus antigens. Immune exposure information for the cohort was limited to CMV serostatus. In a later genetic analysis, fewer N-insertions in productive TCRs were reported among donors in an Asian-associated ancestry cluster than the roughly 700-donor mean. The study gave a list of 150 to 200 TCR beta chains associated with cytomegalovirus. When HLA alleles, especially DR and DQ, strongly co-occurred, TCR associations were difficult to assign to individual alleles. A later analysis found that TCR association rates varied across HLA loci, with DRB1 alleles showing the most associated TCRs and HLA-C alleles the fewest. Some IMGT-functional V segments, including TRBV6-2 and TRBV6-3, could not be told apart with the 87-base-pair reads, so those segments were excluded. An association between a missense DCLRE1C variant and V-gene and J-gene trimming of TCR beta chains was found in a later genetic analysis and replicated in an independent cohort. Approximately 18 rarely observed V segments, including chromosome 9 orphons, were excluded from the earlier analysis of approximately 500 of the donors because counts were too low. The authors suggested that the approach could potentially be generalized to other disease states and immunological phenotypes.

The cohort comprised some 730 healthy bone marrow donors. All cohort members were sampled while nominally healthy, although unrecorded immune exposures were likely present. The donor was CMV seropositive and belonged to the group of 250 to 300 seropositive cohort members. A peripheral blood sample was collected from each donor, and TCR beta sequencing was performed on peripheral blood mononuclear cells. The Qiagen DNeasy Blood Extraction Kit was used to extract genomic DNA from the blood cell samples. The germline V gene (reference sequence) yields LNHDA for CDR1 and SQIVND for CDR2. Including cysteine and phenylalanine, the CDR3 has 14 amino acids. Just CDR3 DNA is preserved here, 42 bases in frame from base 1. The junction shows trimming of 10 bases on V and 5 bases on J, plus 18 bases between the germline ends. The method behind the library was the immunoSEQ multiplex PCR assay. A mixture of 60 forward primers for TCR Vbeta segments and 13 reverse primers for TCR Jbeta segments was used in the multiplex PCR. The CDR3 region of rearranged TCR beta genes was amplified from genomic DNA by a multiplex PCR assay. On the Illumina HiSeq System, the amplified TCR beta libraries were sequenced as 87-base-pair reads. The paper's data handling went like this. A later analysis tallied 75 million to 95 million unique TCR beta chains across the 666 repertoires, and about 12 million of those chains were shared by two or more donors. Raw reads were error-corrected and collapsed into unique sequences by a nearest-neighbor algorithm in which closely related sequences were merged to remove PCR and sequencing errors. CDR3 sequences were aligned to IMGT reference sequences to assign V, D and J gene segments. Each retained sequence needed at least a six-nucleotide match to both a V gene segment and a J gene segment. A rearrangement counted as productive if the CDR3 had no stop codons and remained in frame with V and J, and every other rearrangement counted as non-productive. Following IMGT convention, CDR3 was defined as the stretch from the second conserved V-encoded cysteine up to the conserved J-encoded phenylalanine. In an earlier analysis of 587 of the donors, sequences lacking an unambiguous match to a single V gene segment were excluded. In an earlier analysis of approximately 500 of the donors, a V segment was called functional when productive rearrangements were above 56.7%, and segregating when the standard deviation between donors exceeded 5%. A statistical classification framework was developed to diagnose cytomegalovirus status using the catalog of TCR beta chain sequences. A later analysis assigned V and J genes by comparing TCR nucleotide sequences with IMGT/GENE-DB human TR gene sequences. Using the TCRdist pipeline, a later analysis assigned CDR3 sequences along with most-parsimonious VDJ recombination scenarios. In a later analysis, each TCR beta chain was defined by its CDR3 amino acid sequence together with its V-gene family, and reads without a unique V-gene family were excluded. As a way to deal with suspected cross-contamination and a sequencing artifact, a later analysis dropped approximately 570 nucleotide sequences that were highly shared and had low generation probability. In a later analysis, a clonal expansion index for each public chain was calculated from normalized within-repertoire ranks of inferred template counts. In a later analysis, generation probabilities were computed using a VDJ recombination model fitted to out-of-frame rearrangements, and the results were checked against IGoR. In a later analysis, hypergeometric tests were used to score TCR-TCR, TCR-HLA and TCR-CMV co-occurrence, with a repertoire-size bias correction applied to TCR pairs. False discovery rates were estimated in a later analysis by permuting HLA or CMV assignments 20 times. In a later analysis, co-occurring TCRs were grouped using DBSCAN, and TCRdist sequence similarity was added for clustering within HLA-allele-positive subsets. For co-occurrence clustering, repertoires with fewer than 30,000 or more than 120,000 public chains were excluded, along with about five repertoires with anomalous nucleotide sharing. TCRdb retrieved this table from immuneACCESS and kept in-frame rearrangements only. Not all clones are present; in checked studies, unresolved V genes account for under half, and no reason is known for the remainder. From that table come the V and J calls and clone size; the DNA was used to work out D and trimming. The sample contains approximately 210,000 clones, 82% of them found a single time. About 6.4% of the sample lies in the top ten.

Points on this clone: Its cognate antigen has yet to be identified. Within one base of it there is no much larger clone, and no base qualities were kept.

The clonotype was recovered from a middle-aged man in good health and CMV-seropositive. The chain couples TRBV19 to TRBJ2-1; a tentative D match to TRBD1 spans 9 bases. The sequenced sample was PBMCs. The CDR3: CATGRDRDNNEQFF. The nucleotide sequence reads TGTGCCACCGGGAGGGACAGGGATAACAATGAGCAGTTCTTC. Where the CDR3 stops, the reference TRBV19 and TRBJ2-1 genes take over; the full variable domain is DGGITQSPKYLFRKEGQNVTLSCEQNLNHDAMYWYRQDPGQGLRLIYYSQIVNDFQKGDIAEGYSVSREKKESFPLTVTSAQKNPTAFYLCATGRDRDNNEQFFGPGTRLTVL.